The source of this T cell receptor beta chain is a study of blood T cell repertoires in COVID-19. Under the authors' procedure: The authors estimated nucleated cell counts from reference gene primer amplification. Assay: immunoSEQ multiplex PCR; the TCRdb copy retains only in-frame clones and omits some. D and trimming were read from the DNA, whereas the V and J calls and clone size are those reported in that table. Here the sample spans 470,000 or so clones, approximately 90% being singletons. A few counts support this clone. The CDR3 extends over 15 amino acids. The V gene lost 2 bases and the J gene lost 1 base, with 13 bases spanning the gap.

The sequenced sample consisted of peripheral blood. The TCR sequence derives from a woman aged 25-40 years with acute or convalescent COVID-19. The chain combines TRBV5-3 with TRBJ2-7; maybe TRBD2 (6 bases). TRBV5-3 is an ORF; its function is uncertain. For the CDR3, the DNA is TGTGCCAGAAGCTTCCCGGGACTCGAGTCCTACGAGCAGTACTTC. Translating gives CARSFPGLESYEQYF.